The 14 T cell receptor beta chains reported below all come from one sample, sequenced in a study of PD-1 blockade in classical Hodgkin lymphoma. The time point: cycle 4 day 1 (C4D1), after 5 to 7 weeks of nivolumab. Patients all relapsed after autologous stem cell transplantation, and there was variation in brentuximab vedotin exposure. The protocol was immunoSEQ multiplex PCR, while the TCRdb copy is restricted to in-frame clones and leaves out a portion. Found here are some 53,000 clones, approximately 86% of them singletons; the top ten hold 6% to 7%. The input for sequencing was peripheral blood mononuclear cells (PBMCs), taken before the fourth cycle of nivolumab. These receptors all come from a human donor with classical Hodgkin lymphoma.

V usage is TRBV11-2 and J usage is TRBJ1-1; D is unresolved. V gave up 3 bases and J gave up 8 bases, with 7 bases separating them. This CDR3 contains 11 residues. The germline V gene has CDR1 SGHAT and CDR2 FQNNGV. For the CDR3, the DNA is TGTGCCAGCAGCTTCGGGCAGGAAGCTTTCTTT. Translation: CASSFGQEAFF.

J is TRBJ2-7 and V is TRBV27, with TRBD2 matching over 8 bases. Germline CDR1 reads MNHEY; CDR2 reads SMNVEV (reference sequence). The CDR3 sequence is 16 residues long. The J segment lost 2 bases and the V segment lost 5 bases, leaving 11 bases of the junction unmatched. This chain's CDR3 is CASSPYGTRNAYEQYF. In nucleotides, the CDR3 is TGTGCCAGCAGTCCCTACGGGACTAGGAACGCCTACGAGCAGTACTTC.

The genes are TRBV4-1 and TRBJ1-4; the D gene is possibly TRBD1 (6 bases). The CDR3 has 17 amino acids. Germline CDR1 is MGHRA and CDR2 is YSYEKL. Trimming cost V 0 bases and J 0 bases, with 11 bases left between them. The CDR3 DNA reads as TGCGCCAGCAGCCAAGATGACAGGCCGCCAACTAATGAAAAACTGTTTTTT. Translation gives CASSQDDRPPTNEKLFF.

The rearrangement joins TRBV7-9 to TRBJ1-5; TRBD1 is a possible D gene (6 bases). Germline CDR1 is SEHNR and CDR2 is FQNEAQ (reference sequence). The length of the CDR3 is 14 residues. With 5 bases removed from V and 6 bases from J, the gap between germline ends came to 14 bases. The CDR3 DNA sequence: TGTGCCAGCAGCAGGGGGGGGGCCGCTCAGCCCCAGCATTTT. Its protein is CASSRGGAAQPQHF. Based on the CDR3 plus reference TRBV7-9 and TRBJ1-5, the full variable domain is DTGVSQNPRHKITKRGQNVTFRCDPISEHNRLYWYRQTLGQGPEFLTYFQNEAQLEKSRLLSDRFSAERPKGSFSTLEIQRTEQGDSAMYLCASSRGGAAQPQHFGDGTRLSIL.

The gene calls are TRBV29-1 and TRBJ2-7; D perhaps matches TRBD2 (5 bases). CDR1 is SQVTM, CDR2 ANQGSEA, per germline. The CDR3 consists of 13 residues. Trimming left V 2 bases short and J 2 bases short, with 10 bases between. CDR3 amino acids: CSVESRETYEQYF. The CDR3 nucleotides read TGCAGCGTTGAATCGAGGGAGACCTACGAGCAGTACTTC.

This rearrangement joins TRBV19 to TRBJ2-7, with 8 bases lining up with TRBD1. V was pared by 6 bases and J by 10 bases, with 17 bases of the junction left unmatched. Germline loops: CDR1 LNHDA, CDR2 SQIVND (reference sequence). The CDR3 is 15 residues long. For the CDR3, the DNA is TGTGCCAGTAGGGGACAGGATACCTTCCGGGGCCCTCAGTACTTC. Its translation: CASRGQDTFRGPQYF.

By share of the sample, this clone is medium-sized. J is TRBJ1-4 and V is TRBV9; D ambiguous. Germline loops: CDR1 SGDLS, CDR2 YYNGEE. V lost 0 bases and J 7 bases, leaving 10 bases between the germline ends. The CDR3 has 14 residues. Here the CDR3 reads CASSVDGVREKLFF. The CDR3 nucleotides read TGTGCCAGCAGCGTAGATGGAGTTCGTGAAAAACTGTTTTTT. The full variable domain, in which reference TRBV9 and TRBJ1-4 provide the parts outside the CDR3, is DSGVTQTPKHLITATGQRVTLRCSPRSGDLSVYWYQQSLDQGLQFLIQYYNGEERAKGNILERFSAQQFPDLHSELNLSSLELGDSALYFCASSVDGVREKLFFGSGTQLSVL.

J is TRBJ2-1 and V is TRBV28, with 7 positions matching TRBD2. The CDR3 length is 14 residues. The J segment lost 0 bases and the V segment lost 10 bases, leaving 6 bases of the junction unmatched. Germline CDR1 reads MDHEN; CDR2 reads SYDVKM. The CDR3 loop is CAIKRTSSYNEQFF. The CDR3 nucleotides read TGTGCCATCAAACGGACTAGCTCCTACAATGAGCAGTTCTTC.

V and J are TRBV5-6 and TRBJ2-5; TRBD1 agrees at 7 bases. The CDR3 contains 14 residues. With V trimmed by 2 bases and J by 5 bases, 6 bases remained unmatched. CDR1 SGHDT and CDR2 YYEEEE come from the germline V gene. The CDR3: CASSFYRGDETQYF. Written as DNA, the CDR3 is TGTGCCAGCAGCTTCTACAGGGGAGACGAGACCCAGTACTTC.

Here the CDR3 DNA reads TGCGCCAGCAGACTCGCACGGGGGGGGGCAAACTATGGCTACACCTTC. Translation gives CASRLARGGANYGYTF. The chain joins TRBV4-1 to TRBJ1-2, with a possible D match to TRBD1 (6 bases). The CDR3 spans 16 residues. In germline, CDR1 is MGHRA, CDR2 YSYEKL. The ends were cut back, 6 bases at V and 2 bases at J, with 19 bases in the middle.

The CDR3 loop is CASSPGTVGKETQYF. The DNA for the CDR3 is TGCGCCAGCAGCCCCGGGACGGTCGGTAAGGAGACCCAGTACTTC. The chain joins TRBV4-1 to TRBJ2-5; TRBD1 or TRBD2 may be the D gene (5 bases each). Per germline, CDR1 MGHRA and CDR2 YSYEKL. The CDR3 has 15 residues. V was clipped by 4 bases and J by 5 bases, with 17 bases between them.

This clone was detected only once. This chain uses TRBV7-8 with TRBJ1-2, with 9 bases aligning to TRBD1. Germline assignment: CDR1 SGHVS and CDR2 FQNEAQ. The length of the CDR3 is 14 residues. The V and J ends lost 2 bases and 8 bases, in that order; junction bases with no gene match: 6. CDR3 DNA sequence: TGTGCCAGCAGCTTACTGAACAGGGGGCGCGGCTACACCTTC. Encoded protein: CASSLLNRGRGYTF.

The genes are TRBV15 and TRBJ2-2, with D perhaps TRBD1 or TRBD2 (6 bases each). Trimming shortened V by 1 base and J by 3 bases, and 9 bases separated the two germline ends. This CDR3 spans 15 amino acids. Germline lookup yields CDR1 LNHNV and CDR2 YYDKDF (reference sequence). In DNA, the CDR3 is TGTGCCACCAGCAGAGGGGGGGCCCACACCGGGGAGCTGTTTTTT. Translating gives CATSRGGAHTGELFF.

The rearrangement joins TRBV7-3 to TRBJ2-2; no clear D. In germline, CDR1 is SGHTA, CDR2 FQGTGA. V gave up 2 bases and J gave up 3 bases, with 7 bases separating them. CDR3 length equals 14 residues. The CDR3 loop reads CASSLVAYTGELFF. The CDR3 DNA is TGTGCCAGCAGCTTAGTAGCCTACACCGGGGAGCTGTTTTTT.